Each of the 8 T cell receptor beta chains below was sequenced from the same sample in a study of shared clonotypes between healthy human individuals. Clones were sequenced by immunoSEQ multiplex PCR, and TCRdb holds only the in-frame ones, with some missing. The data contain 470,000 or so clones, 70% to 80% of them singletons. The sequenced sample was PBMCs. Every receptor here comes from a woman between 40 and 55 years old in good health. Some clones in this sample may be carry-over from other donors' samples.

In regard to this clone: Other DNA sequences in the sample encode the same CDR3. The chain combines TRBV5-1 with TRBJ1-2; D remains unclear. The CDR3 is 13 amino acids. V gave up 2 bases and J gave up 2 bases, with 7 bases separating them. The V gene's germline CDR1 is SGHRS and CDR2 YFSETQ. CDR3 amino acids: CASSFGQNYGYTF. The CDR3, as DNA: TGCGCCAGCAGCTTCGGGCAGAACTATGGCTACACCTTC.

Turning to this clone: This may be a read error: a much more frequent sequence differs by one nucleotide. The sample holds other DNA sequences that translate to the same CDR3. This chain connects TRBV30 to TRBJ1-5; TRBD1 is a possible D gene (6 bases). V lost 0 bases and J lost 7, with 13 bases in between. CDR3 length: 14 amino acids. Per the germline V gene, CDR1 is GTSNPN and CDR2 is SVGIG (reference sequence). The chain's CDR3 is CAWSVKGGRQPQHF. The CDR3 nucleotides read TGTGCCTGGAGTGTTAAGGGGGGCAGACAGCCCCAGCATTTT.

The chain has TRBV7-9 and TRBJ2-3; no firm D call. Germline values: CDR1 SEHNR, CDR2 FQNEAQ (reference sequence). The V gene lost 2 bases and the J gene lost 4 bases, with 7 bases spanning the gap. The CDR3 runs to 13 residues. The CDR3 region is CASSLKEPDTQYF. CDR3 sequence (DNA): TGTGCCAGCAGCTTAAAGGAACCAGATACGCAGTATTTT.

V gene TRBV9 combines with J gene TRBJ2-2, with D unclear. This CDR3 contains 17 residues. Germline CDR1 is SGDLS and CDR2 is YYNGEE. Trimming took 0 bases from V and 2 from J, leaving 14 bases between them. In DNA form, the CDR3 reads TGTGCCAGCAGCGTAGCTCCCTACAGCGCTAACACCGGGGAGCTGTTTTTT. Translated: CASSVAPYSANTGELFF.

This rearrangement joins TRBV5-1 to TRBJ2-3, with a possible D match to TRBD1 (5 bases). V lost 5 bases to trimming and J lost 0 bases, with 13 bases between them. The CDR3 loop spans 15 amino acids. Per germline, CDR1 SGHRS and CDR2 YFSETQ. CDR3 DNA: TGCGCCAGCAGTGTGCTGGGGCCCAGCACAGATACGCAGTATTTT. Its protein product is CASSVLGPSTDTQYF.

This clone was recorded once. Within the sample, other DNA sequences also encode this same CDR3. The CDR3 sequence: CASSIGGDTQYF. In DNA, the CDR3 is TGTGCCAGTAGTATAGGGGGAGATACGCAGTATTTT. The chain employs TRBV19 and TRBJ2-3; no clear D gene. Germline V gene data show CDR1 as LNHDA and CDR2 as SQIVND (reference sequence). CDR3 size: 12 residues. V dropped 1 base and J dropped 5 bases, with 4 bases sitting between them. Full variable domain (missing parts from reference TRBV19 and TRBJ2-3): DGGITQSPKYLFRKEGQNVTLSCEQNLNHDAMYWYRQDPGQGLRLIYYSQIVNDFQKGDIAEGYSVSREKKESFPLTVTSAQKNPTAFYLCASSIGGDTQYFGPGTRLTVL.

This rearrangement joins TRBV10-3 to TRBJ2-5, with a possible D match to TRBD1 (6 bases). CDR3 size: 13 residues. Trimming pared 7 bases from V and 2 bases from J, leaving 11 bases between. The germline gives CDR1 ENHRY, CDR2 SYGVKD. This CDR3 reads CAINPTGQETQYF. The CDR3, as DNA: TGTGCCATCAACCCGACAGGTCAAGAGACCCAGTACTTC.

This rearrangement joins TRBV7-6 to TRBJ2-2; TRBD2 agrees at 12 bases. Germline CDR1 reads SGHVS; CDR2 reads FNYEAQ. Losses at the gene ends were 6 bases for V and 7 bases for J; bases not matched to a gene: 15. This CDR3 is 18 amino acids long. The CDR3 nucleotides read TGTGCCAGCAGTCGAATCCTATCTAGCGGGAGGGCCGGCGGGGAGCTGTTTTTT. Translating gives CASSRILSSGRAGGELFF.